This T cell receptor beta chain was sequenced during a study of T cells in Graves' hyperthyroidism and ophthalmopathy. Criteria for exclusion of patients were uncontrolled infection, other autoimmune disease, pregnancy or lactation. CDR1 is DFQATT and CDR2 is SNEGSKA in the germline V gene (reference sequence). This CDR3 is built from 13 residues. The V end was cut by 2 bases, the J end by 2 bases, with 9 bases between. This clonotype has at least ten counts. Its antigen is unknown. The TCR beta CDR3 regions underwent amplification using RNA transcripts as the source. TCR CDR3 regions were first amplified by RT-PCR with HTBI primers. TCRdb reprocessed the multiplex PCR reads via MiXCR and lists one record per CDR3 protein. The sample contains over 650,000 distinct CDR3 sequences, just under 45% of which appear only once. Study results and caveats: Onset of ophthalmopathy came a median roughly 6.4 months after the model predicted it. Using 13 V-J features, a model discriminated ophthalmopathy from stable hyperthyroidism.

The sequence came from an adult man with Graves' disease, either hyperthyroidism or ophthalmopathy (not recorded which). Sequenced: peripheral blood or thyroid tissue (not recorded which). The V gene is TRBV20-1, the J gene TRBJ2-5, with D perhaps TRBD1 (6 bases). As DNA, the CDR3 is TGCAGTGCTAGACGGGACACACAAGAGACCCAGTACTTC. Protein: CSARRDTQETQYF.